Below are 10 T cell receptor beta chains sequenced from a single sample in a study of blood T cell repertoires in COVID-19 (dated by TCRdb to about 2020). The library was generated by the immunoSEQ multiplex PCR assay. TCRdb stores this immuneACCESS table with in-frame sequences only. Part of the clones is absent; in the studies checked, under half of the shortfall reflects unresolved V genes, and no reason is known for the rest. This sample has 81,000 or so clones in its table, and roughly 82% of those were observed once. The ten largest clones capture under 8.5% of the sample. Sequencing input: peripheral blood. These receptors originate from a man aged 45 to 65 with active COVID-19.

This chain joins TRBV5-1 and TRBJ1-2, with 9 bases that match TRBD1. Germline CDR1 is SGHRS and CDR2 is YFSETQ. J gave up 4 bases and V 4 bases, and 8 bases lay outside the gene matches. The CDR3 runs 15 residues. In DNA form, the CDR3 reads TGCGCCAGCAGCGTGACAGGGGGGGAGAGCTATGGCTACACCTTC. Protein sequence: CASSVTGGESYGYTF.

The J gene is TRBJ2-1, the V gene TRBV27, with TRBD2 identical over 8 bases. The CDR3 length is 14 residues. V trimming: 7 bases; J trimming: 6 bases; junction bases outside the gene matches: 8. The germline V gene has CDR1 MNHEY and CDR2 SMNVEV (reference sequence). CDR3 DNA sequence: TGTGCCAGCACCGGGGGGGGGCGATCCAATGAGCAGTTCTTC. Residues: CASTGGGRSNEQFF.

The rearrangement joins TRBV12-3 or TRBV12-4 to TRBJ2-5; D is uncertain. The CDR3 sequence is 11 residues long. Trimming left V 6 bases short and J 2 bases short, with 4 bases between. CDR3 in DNA: TGTGCCAGCAGCCCACAAGAGACCCAGTACTTC. Protein sequence: CASSPQETQYF.

The rearrangement links TRBV19 to TRBJ1-6; D gene uncertain. Trimming left V 7 bases short and J 7 bases short, with 11 bases between. The CDR3 length is 13 residues. Germline V gene sequence: CDR1 LNHDA, CDR2 SQIVND (reference sequence). This CDR3 is CASNGDLNSPLHF. The CDR3 coding sequence is TGTGCCAGTAACGGTGATTTAAATTCACCCCTCCACTTT.

This chain connects TRBV9 to TRBJ2-3; 7 nucleotides align to TRBD1. The V segment lost 4 bases and the J segment 4 bases; nucleotides outside the gene matches: 6. The CDR3 is 14 residues long. CDR1 SGDLS and CDR2 YYNGEE come from the germline V gene. CDR3: CASSFRGTADTQYF. Written as DNA, the CDR3 is TGTGCCAGCAGCTTCCGAGGGACAGCAGATACGCAGTATTTT.

V gene TRBV19 combines with J gene TRBJ1-2; 9 bases line up with TRBD1. CDR1 and CDR2 (germline): LNHDA, SQIVND (reference sequence). This CDR3 has 15 amino acids. Unmatched junction bases numbered 12, after V lost 7 bases and J lost 6 bases. The CDR3 DNA follows: TGTGCCAGTAATCCGGACAGGGGCCTTTCGGATGGCTACACCTTC. This gives the protein CASNPDRGLSDGYTF.

This clone has just one count. This chain uses TRBV4-3 with TRBJ2-5; possibly TRBD2 for D (5 bases). The CDR3 is 13 amino acids. Looked up from germline, CDR1 is LGHNA and CDR2 is YSLEER. Trimming removed 4 bases from V and 2 bases from J, with 8 bases in between. CDR3 sequence (DNA): TGCGCCAGCAGCCTCGGACTTCAAGAGACCCAGTACTTC. Translating it yields CASSLGLQETQYF.

This CDR3 reads CAWRGAWHGYTF. CDR3 sequence (DNA): TGTGCCTGGAGGGGAGCGTGGCATGGCTACACCTTC. This chain joins TRBV30 and TRBJ1-2; no firm D call. Germline V gene lookup returns CDR1 GTSNPN and CDR2 SVGIG (reference sequence). The CDR3 loop spans 12 amino acids. With 3 bases removed from V and 6 bases from J, the gap between germline ends came to 11 bases. The variable domain in full, completed from reference TRBV30 and TRBJ1-2, reads SQTIHQWPATLVQPVGSPLSLECTVEGTSNPNLYWYRQAAGRGLQLLFYSVGIGQISSEVPQNLSASRPQDRQFILSSKKLLLSDSGFYLCAWRGAWHGYTFGSGTRLTVV.

This rearrangement joins TRBV27 to TRBJ1-2; no clear D gene. V lost 7 bases and J lost 5, with 23 bases in between. The V gene's germline CDR1 is MNHEY and CDR2 SMNVEV (reference sequence). CDR3 length equals 16 residues. CDR3 in DNA: TGTGCCAGCAAACCGTATGGGGTGGGTACGGGGTATGGCTACACCTTC. It specifies CASKPYGVGTGYGYTF.

The J gene is TRBJ2-2, the V gene TRBV13; 12 bases align to TRBD1. With 6 bases clipped from V and 6 bases from J, the junction kept 2 bases outside the gene matches. Germline CDR1 and CDR2: PRHDT and FYEKMQ (reference sequence). The CDR3 contains 14 residues. The CDR3 DNA is TGTGCCAGCAGGCGGGACAGGGGGCCCGGGGAGCTGTTTTTT. It encodes CASRRDRGPGELFF.